This TCR beta chain stems from a study of blood T cell repertoires in COVID-19. Data came from immunoSEQ multiplex PCR; TCRdb stores just in-frame clones and leaves some out. The sample lists roughly 57,000 clones; less than 85% were seen once. V was cut by 4 bases and J by 6 bases, with 18 bases left in between. The germline gives CDR1 KGHDR, CDR2 SFDVKD. This CDR3 contains 16 residues. This clone was counted a few times. The rearrangement links TRBV24-1 to TRBJ2-1; tentatively, D is TRBD2 (5 bases). The sequenced material came from peripheral blood. The source is a woman aged 70-85 years with acute or convalescent COVID-19. Here the CDR3 DNA reads TGTGCCACCAGTGACTATACTAGGGCTGGGTCCAATGAGCAGTTCTTC. The encoded protein is CATSDYTRAGSNEQFF.